This T cell receptor (beta chain) was observed in a study of shared T cell receptors in the human thymus. The data were produced by immunoSEQ multiplex PCR, yet TCRdb's version contains in-frame clones alone and is incomplete. Altogether approximately 400,000 clones are present, about 95% being singletons, with the ten largest covering about 0.02%. CDR1 LNHDA and CDR2 SQIVND come from the germline V gene (reference sequence). The ends were cut back, 6 bases at V and 0 bases at J, with 15 bases in the middle. The CDR3 sequence is 16 residues long. This clonotype was sampled from a human donor. The chain joins TRBV19 to TRBJ1-5; D might be TRBD1 (5 bases). Input material: thymocytes. Here the CDR3 DNA reads TGTGCCAGTAGCGGCCTGGGACGGTATAGCAATCAGCCCCAGCATTTT. Its protein is CASSGLGRYSNQPQHF.